The entry below describes one TCR beta chain. This record comes from a study of glioma-infiltrating T cells after dendritic cell vaccination. Selection required adequate fresh-frozen tumor tissue plus more than two years' survival data. V shed 6 bases and J shed 2 bases, with 9 bases lying between them. This CDR3 region has 13 residues. Germline V gene sequence: CDR1 MNHEY, CDR2 SMNVEV (reference sequence). Data came from immunoSEQ multiplex PCR; TCRdb stores just in-frame clones and leaves some out. The table includes about 49,000 clones, approximately 83% detected once. The rearrangement uses TRBV27 and TRBJ2-3; D possibly corresponds to TRBD2 (5 bases). The sequence derives from a human donor with glioblastoma. The sequencing used blood, collected before dendritic cell vaccination. CDR3 loop: CASSRRSTDTQYF. The CDR3 DNA sequence: TGTGCCAGCAGCAGGAGGTCCACAGATACGCAGTATTTT.